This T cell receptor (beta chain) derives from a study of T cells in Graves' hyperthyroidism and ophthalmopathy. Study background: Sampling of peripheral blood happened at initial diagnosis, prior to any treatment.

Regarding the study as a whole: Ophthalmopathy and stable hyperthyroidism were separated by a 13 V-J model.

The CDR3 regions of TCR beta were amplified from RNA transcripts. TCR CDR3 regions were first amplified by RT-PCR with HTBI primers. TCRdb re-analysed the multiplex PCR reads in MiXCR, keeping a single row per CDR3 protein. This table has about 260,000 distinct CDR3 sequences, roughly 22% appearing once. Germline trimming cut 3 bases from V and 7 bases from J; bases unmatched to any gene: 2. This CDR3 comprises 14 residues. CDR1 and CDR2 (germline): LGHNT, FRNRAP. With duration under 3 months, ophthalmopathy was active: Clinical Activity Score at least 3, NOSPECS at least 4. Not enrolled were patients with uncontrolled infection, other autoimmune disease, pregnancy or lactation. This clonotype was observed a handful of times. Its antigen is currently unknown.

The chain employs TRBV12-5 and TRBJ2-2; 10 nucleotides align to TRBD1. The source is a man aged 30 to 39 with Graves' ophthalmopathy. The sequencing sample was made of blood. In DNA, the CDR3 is TGTGCTAGTGGTTTAGGGACAGGGGACGGGGAGCTGTTTTTT. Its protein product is CASGLGTGDGELFF.